This T cell receptor beta chain was captured in a study of blood T cell repertoires in COVID-19. About the research overall: Acute and convalescent COVID-19 samples came from the United States, Italy and Spain.

Original processing methods: Nucleated cell counts were estimated from reference gene primer amplification. Assay: immunoSEQ multiplex PCR; the TCRdb copy retains only in-frame clones and omits some. Clonal size and the V and J genes are those of that table, whereas D and trimming came from the DNA. The data contain about 57,000 clones, 82% of them seen just once; the ten biggest clones take up more than 7.5%. V was pared by 3 bases and J by 7 bases, with 15 bases between. In germline, CDR1 is SEHNR, CDR2 FQNEAQ (reference sequence). This CDR3 contains 15 residues. V and J are TRBV7-9 and TRBJ1-4, with TRBD1 as a possible D gene (6 bases). This receptor was taken from a woman aged 80 or older with acute or convalescent COVID-19. The sequencing input was peripheral blood. For the CDR3, the DNA is TGTGCCAGCAGCTTTGGCGGGGGCCCAAGTGAAAAACTGTTTTTT. Translated, it gives CASSFGGGPSEKLFF.